This is a list of T cell receptor beta chains from one sample in a study of T cell responses to AZD1222 COVID-19 vaccine. Using immunoSEQ multiplex PCR, the repertoire was profiled, and TCRdb retains in-frame clones only, with some absent. The table includes about 140,000 clones, about 92% detected once. Sequencing used peripheral blood, obtained on day 0 of AZD1222 vaccination. The receptor set was obtained from an adult in good health. The CDR3 runs from the conserved cysteine through the conserved F or W. Each record gives: clone size, D gene, V gene, J gene, CDR3 DNA, CDR3 protein. The D gene is left open where the match is weak. Only part of the rows carry a size: once, few, many, or a class if the clone is expanded.

>.|.|TRBV5-4|TRBJ2-7
TGTGCCAGCAGCTTGGAGCGCTCGACCTACGAGCAGTACTTC
CASSLERSTYEQYF
>.|.|TRBV7-2|TRBJ2-6
TGTGCCAGCAGCTTAGGGCCTTCTGGGGCCAACGTCCTGACTTTC
CASSLGPSGANVLTF
>once|.|TRBV18|TRBJ1-6
TGTGCCAGCTCTTCGGCCCAAGGGGATTCACCCCTCCACTTT
CASSSAQGDSPLHF
>.|.|TRBV24-1|TRBJ2-1
TGTGCCACCAGTGACGTTGACAGTAATGAGCAGTTCTTC
CATSDVDSNEQFF
>.|.|TRBV18|TRBJ2-6
TGTGCCAGCTCACCACTGGTAACGGGGTCTGGGGCCAACGTCCTGACTTTC
CASSPLVTGSGANVLTF
>.|TRBD2|TRBV10-3|TRBJ2-1
TGTGCCATCAGTGTGCTAGCGGGAGAAGGGAATGAGCAGTTCTTC
CAISVLAGEGNEQFF
>.|TRBD2|TRBV19|TRBJ2-7
TGTGCCAGTAGTTTCACTAGCGGGGGGACCTACGAGCAGTACTTC
CASSFTSGGTYEQYF
>.|TRBD1|TRBV11-2|TRBJ1-5
TGTGCCAGCAGCCCGTACAGGGGGGTCAATCAGCCCCAGCATTTT
CASSPYRGVNQPQHF
>.|.|TRBV7-9|TRBJ2-1
TGTGCCAGCAGCTTGGGACTTCTTCGTAGAAATGAGCAGTTCTTC
CASSLGLLRRNEQFF
>.|.|TRBV7-6|TRBJ1-6
TGTGCCAGCACCCCCGGGAGGCATAGGGTTCTGGGTTCACCCCTCCACTTT
CASTPGRHRVLGSPLHF
>.|TRBD2|TRBV2|TRBJ2-1
TGTGCCAGCAGTGAAGATCTAGCGGGCCAGGCCTACAATGAGCAGTTCTTC
CASSEDLAGQAYNEQFF
>.|TRBD1|TRBV28|TRBJ1-2
TGTGCCAGCAGTTCTGGGACAGGGACTATCGGTGGCTACACCTTC
CASSSGTGTIGGYTF
>.|TRBD1|TRBV5-4|TRBJ2-2
TGTGCCAGCAGCTTTACAGGGGCGAATACCGGGGAGCTGTTTTTT
CASSFTGANTGELFF
>once|.|TRBV5-1|TRBJ2-7
TGCGCCAGCTCCCGTGAGTACGAGCAGTACTTC
CASSREYEQYF
>.|.|TRBV6-1|TRBJ2-7
TGTGCCAGCAGTGGGGGTGAATCCTACGAGCAGTACTTC
CASSGGESYEQYF
>.|TRBD2|TRBV15|TRBJ2-7
TGTGCCACCAGCAGAGATGGGGTAGCGGGAGACTACGAGCAGTACTTC
CATSRDGVAGDYEQYF
>.|TRBD1|TRBV13|TRBJ2-1
TGTGCCAGCAGCTCCGCCCTCAGGGGGCCGGAATACAATGAGCAGTTCTTC
CASSSALRGPEYNEQFF
>once|.|TRBV29-1|TRBJ1-3
TGCAGCGTTGACGCGGGAAGAGGGGGTGGAAACACCATATATTTT
CSVDAGRGGGNTIYF
>.|.|TRBV7-9|TRBJ2-6
TGTGCCAGCAGCGGGGCTGGGGCCAACGTCCTGACTTTC
CASSGAGANVLTF
>.|.|TRBV2|TRBJ2-1
TGTGCCAGCCGACGAGCTGGGCCCTACAATGAGCAGTTCTTC
CASRRAGPYNEQFF
>.|.|TRBV6-1|TRBJ2-7
TGTGCCAGCAGTGAAATGGGGGGGCGATCCAACGAGCAGTACTTC
CASSEMGGRSNEQYF
>once|TRBD1|TRBV10-3|TRBJ1-2
TGTGCCATCGGGTCGACAGGGGAAAACTATGGCTACACCTTC
CAIGSTGENYGYTF
>.|TRBD2|TRBV27|TRBJ2-7
TGTGCCAGCAGTTGGGATAGCGGGAGTCCTACCTACGAGCAGTACTTC
CASSWDSGSPTYEQYF
>.|TRBD2|TRBV6-2/TRBV6-3|TRBJ2-1
TGTGCCAGCAGTCCGCAGCTAGCGGTTGGGGTATATGAGCAGTTCTTC
CASSPQLAVGVYEQFF
>once|.|TRBV6-5|TRBJ1-6
TGTGCCAGCAGTTACCTCCTGAGCTCCTATAATTCACCCCTCCACTTT
CASSYLLSSYNSPLHF
>.|.|TRBV6-5|TRBJ1-5
TGTGCCAGCAAGGTCCTTTCCGGTCAGCCCCAGCATTTT
CASKVLSGQPQHF
>.|TRBD2|TRBV6-2/TRBV6-3|TRBJ2-7
TGTGCCAGCAGTAAACCACAACTAGCGGGGGCTGCCGAGCAGTACTTC
CASSKPQLAGAAEQYF
>.|.|TRBV19|TRBJ2-2
TGTGCCAGTAGTGGGCGGACATCTCCCACCGGGGAGCTGTTTTTT
CASSGRTSPTGELFF
>.|.|TRBV30|TRBJ1-4
TGTGCCTGGAGTGTACTCAGGGCTGGTGAAAAACTGTTTTTT
CAWSVLRAGEKLFF
>.|.|TRBV5-4|TRBJ2-7
TGTGCCAGCAGCTTGGGGACCAGTTCCTACGAGCAGTACTTC
CASSLGTSSYEQYF
>.|.|TRBV19|TRBJ1-5
TGTGCCAGTGAGGGGCAGGGTCGGGTTCGAGGCAATCAGCCCCAGCATTTT
CASEGQGRVRGNQPQHF
>.|TRBD1|TRBV4-1|TRBJ1-2
TGCGCCAGCAGGAGGACAGGTCTTCCGAACTATGGCTACACCTTC
CASRRTGLPNYGYTF
>.|.|TRBV5-1|TRBJ2-1
TGCGCCAGCAGCCTGAGAGGGGGATCAAATGAGCAGTTCTTC
CASSLRGGSNEQFF
>.|TRBD2|TRBV7-9|TRBJ2-5
TGTGCCAGCAGTTTACGGACTAGCGGGAAAGAGACCCAGTACTTC
CASSLRTSGKETQYF